This T cell receptor beta chain was recorded in a study of control samples from healthy donors and cancer patients. Clones were read by immunoSEQ multiplex PCR, and TCRdb kept only the in-frame ones, dropping some. Here the sample spans 150,000 to 200,000 clones, just over 90% being singletons. V shed 5 bases, J shed 14 bases, and the junction held 8 bases outside the gene matches. CDR1 and CDR2 (germline): SGHAT, FQNNGV. This CDR3 contains 12 residues. This sequence joins TRBV11-2 and TRBJ1-4; 7 bases align to TRBD1. Sequenced material: blood. This TCR derives from a man aged 25-45 years in good health. DNA for the CDR3: TGTGCCAGCAGCCAATGGACAGGAGGGCTGTTTTTT. Translation gives CASSQWTGGLFF.